This TCR beta chain comes out of a study of graft-versus-host responses after intestinal transplantation. Study in general: Recipients were given multivisceral, liver-intestinal, or isolated intestinal transplants. Anti-thymocyte globulin served as induction for all recipients, who then took tacrolimus and steroids for about three years.

From germline, CDR1 is MGHRA and CDR2 YSYEKL. This CDR3 comprises 16 residues. V shed 4 bases and J 2 bases; nucleotides not matched to a gene: 10. The data were produced by immunoSEQ multiplex PCR, yet TCRdb's version contains in-frame clones alone and is incomplete. The sample consists of about 97,000 clones, around 90% of them appearing once. As for this clone: Its specificity is unknown.

Study-level results: GvH clones surfaced in recipient marrow, some emerging earlier in ileum or blood. Some patients had graft-donor T cell macrochimerism, and their allografts showed high graft-versus-host to host-versus-graft clonal ratios.

This clonotype was sampled from a human patient who received an intestinal transplant, so some T cells may come from the graft donor. V gene TRBV4-1 combines with J gene TRBJ1-1; 7 nucleotides align to TRBD1. The sequenced sample was PBMCs, obtained about 450 days after intestinal transplant. Here the CDR3 DNA reads TGCGCCAGCAGCCGCGCGCCCGACAGGGTTAACACTGAAGCTTTCTTT. The encoded protein is CASSRAPDRVNTEAFF.